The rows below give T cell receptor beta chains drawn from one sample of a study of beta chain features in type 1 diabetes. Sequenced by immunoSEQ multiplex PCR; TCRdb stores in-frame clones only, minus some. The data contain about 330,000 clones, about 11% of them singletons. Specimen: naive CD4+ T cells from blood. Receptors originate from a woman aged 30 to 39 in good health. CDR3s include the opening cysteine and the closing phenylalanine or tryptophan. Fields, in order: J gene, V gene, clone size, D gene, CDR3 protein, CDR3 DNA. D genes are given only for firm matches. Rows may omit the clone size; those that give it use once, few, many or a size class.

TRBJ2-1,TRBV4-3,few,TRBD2,CASSQKGPGLAYNEQFF,TGCGCCAGCAGCCAAAAGGGGCCGGGACTAGCCTACAATGAGCAGTTCTTC
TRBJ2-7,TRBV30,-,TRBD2,CAWSADSGRAYEQYF,TGTGCCTGGAGTGCAGATAGCGGGAGGGCCTACGAGCAGTACTTC
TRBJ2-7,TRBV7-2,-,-,CASSLGGGPYEQYF,TGTGCCAGCAGCTTAGGGGGGGGGCCCTACGAGCAGTACTTC
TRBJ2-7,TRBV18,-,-,CASSQPGLRSAYEQYF,TGTGCCAGCTCACAACCAGGTCTGAGGAGCGCCTACGAGCAGTACTTC
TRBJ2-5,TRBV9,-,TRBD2,CASSVGNSGSWNQETQYF,TGTGCCAGCAGCGTAGGAAATAGCGGGAGTTGGAACCAAGAGACCCAGTACTTC
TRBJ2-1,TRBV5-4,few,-,CASSLGGRGATPYNEQFF,TGTGCCAGCAGCTTGGGGGGCAGGGGCGCGACACCCTACAATGAGCAGTTCTTC
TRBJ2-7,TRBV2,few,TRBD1,CASTSDRGAEQYF,TGTGCCAGCACCTCGGACAGGGGCGCCGAGCAGTACTTC
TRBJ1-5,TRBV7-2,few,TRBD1,CASSLAGQHNNQPQHF,TGTGCCAGCAGCTTAGCGGGACAGCATAATAATCAGCCCCAGCATTTT
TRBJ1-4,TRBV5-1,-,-,CASSLIARGDEKLFF,TGCGCCAGCAGCTTGATCGCCCGGGGAGATGAAAAACTGTTTTTT
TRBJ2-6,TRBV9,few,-,CASSPRSSGANVLTF,TGTGCCAGCAGCCCCCGGAGCTCTGGGGCCAACGTCCTGACTTTC
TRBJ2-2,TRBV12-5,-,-,CASGLVLSRNTGELFF,TGTGCTAGTGGTTTGGTACTAAGTCGCAACACCGGGGAGCTGTTTTTT
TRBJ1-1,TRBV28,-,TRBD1,CASKIGTEYEAFF,TGTGCCAGCAAAATCGGGACAGAATATGAAGCTTTCTTT
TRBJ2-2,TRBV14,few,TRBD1,CASSQVGTGNTGELFF,TGTGCCAGCAGCCAAGTAGGGACAGGGAACACCGGGGAGCTGTTTTTT
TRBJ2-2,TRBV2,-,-,CASRETGIHTGELFF,TGTGCCAGCAGGGAAACAGGGATACACACCGGGGAGCTGTTTTTT
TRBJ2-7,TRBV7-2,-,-,CASSLEGGTLSYEQYF,TGTGCCAGCAGCTTAGAAGGCGGGACCCTCTCCTACGAGCAGTACTTC
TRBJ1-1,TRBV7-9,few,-,CASSLGGRETEAFF,TGTGCCAGCAGCTTAGGGGGGCGGGAGACTGAAGCTTTCTTT
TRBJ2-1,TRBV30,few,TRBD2,CAWVGGGSYNEQFF,TGTGCCTGGGTTGGCGGGGGCTCCTACAATGAGCAGTTCTTC
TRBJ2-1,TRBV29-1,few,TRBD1,CSVQDRGNYNEQFF,TGCAGCGTCCAGGACAGGGGGAATTACAATGAGCAGTTCTTC
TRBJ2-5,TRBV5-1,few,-,CASSLRAGKEETQYF,TGCGCCAGCAGCTTGAGGGCAGGGAAGGAGGAGACCCAGTACTTC
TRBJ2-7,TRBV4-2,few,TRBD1,CASSQGIRDSSYEQYF,TGTGCCAGCAGCCAAGGCATTCGGGACAGCTCCTACGAGCAGTACTTC
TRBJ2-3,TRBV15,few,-,CATSLSGDTQYF,TGTGCCACCAGCCTAAGCGGAGATACGCAGTATTTT
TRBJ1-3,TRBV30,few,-,CACPNRGNTIYF,TGTGCCTGCCCTAACAGGGGAAACACCATATATTTT
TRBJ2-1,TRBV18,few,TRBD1,CASSRGTGDNEQFF,TGTGCCAGCTCCCGGGGGACAGGGGACAATGAGCAGTTCTTC
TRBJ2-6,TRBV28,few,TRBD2,CASSPTTSGRASGANVLTF,TGTGCCAGCAGCCCAACGACTAGCGGGAGGGCCTCTGGGGCCAACGTCCTGACTTTC
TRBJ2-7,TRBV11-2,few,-,CASSLIRHIEQYF,TGTGCCAGCAGCTTAATTCGACACATCGAGCAGTACTTC
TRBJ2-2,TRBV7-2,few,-,CASSLAGRGNTGELFF,TGTGCCAGCAGCTTAGCGGGCAGGGGGAACACCGGGGAGCTGTTTTTT
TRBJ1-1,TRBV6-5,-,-,CASSYRRNTEAFF,TGTGCCAGCAGTTACCGCAGGAACACTGAAGCTTTCTTT
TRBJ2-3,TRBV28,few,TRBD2,CASSEGGPDTQYF,TGTGCCAGCAGTGAGGGAGGGCCAGATACGCAGTATTTT
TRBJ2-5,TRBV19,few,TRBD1,CASRGQGRRETQYF,TGTGCCAGTAGAGGACAGGGGCGTCGGGAGACCCAGTACTTC
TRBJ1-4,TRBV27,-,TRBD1,CASSLSPGGREKLFF,TGTGCCAGCAGTTTATCCCCAGGGGGACGGGAAAAACTGTTTTTT
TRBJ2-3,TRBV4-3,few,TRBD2,CASSQEALAVADTQYF,TGCGCCAGCAGCCAAGAGGCCCTAGCGGTTGCGGATACGCAGTATTTT
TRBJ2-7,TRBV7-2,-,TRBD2,CASSFTGTSSSYEQYF,TGTGCCAGCAGCTTCACCGGGACTAGCTCCTCCTACGAGCAGTACTTC
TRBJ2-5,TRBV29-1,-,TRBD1,CSVEKGARGETQYF,TGCAGCGTTGAAAAGGGGGCGAGAGGGGAGACCCAGTACTTC
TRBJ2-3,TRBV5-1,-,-,CASSFGRESSDTQYF,TGCGCCAGCAGCTTTGGCCGGGAGTCTTCAGATACGCAGTATTTT
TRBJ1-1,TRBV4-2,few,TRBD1,CASSRGQGAGGTEAFF,TGTGCCTCGTCGCGGGGACAGGGGGCAGGCGGCACTGAAGCTTTCTTT
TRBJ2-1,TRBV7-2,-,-,CASSLSLEVNEQFF,TGTGCCAGCAGCTTAAGTCTAGAGGTGAATGAGCAGTTCTTC
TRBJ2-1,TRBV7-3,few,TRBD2,CASSSGTSGSYEQFF,TGTGCCAGCAGCTCCGGGACTAGCGGGAGCTATGAGCAGTTCTTC
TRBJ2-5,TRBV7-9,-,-,CASTTYRDYQETQYF,TGTGCCAGCACCACGTACCGGGACTACCAAGAGACCCAGTACTTC
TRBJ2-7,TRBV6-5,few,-,CASSYSRGKSEQYF,TGTGCCAGCAGTTACTCACGGGGGAAGAGCGAGCAGTACTTC
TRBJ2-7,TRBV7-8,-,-,CASSLGEVLTSYEQYF,TGTGCCAGCAGCTTAGGAGAGGTCTTGACCTCCTACGAGCAGTACTTC
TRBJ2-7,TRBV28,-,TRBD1,CASSTWDRDSYEQYF,TGTGCCAGCAGTACCTGGGACAGGGACTCCTACGAGCAGTACTTC
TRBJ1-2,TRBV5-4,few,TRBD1,CASSLTGARNYGYTF,TGTGCCAGCAGCTTGACAGGGGCCCGTAACTATGGCTACACCTTC
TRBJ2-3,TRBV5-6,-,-,CASSLVGGGTDTQYF,TGTGCCAGCAGCTTGGTGGGGGGAGGCACAGATACGCAGTATTTT
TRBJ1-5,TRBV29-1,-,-,CSVEDQGGPQHF,TGCAGCGTTGAAGATCAAGGAGGGCCCCAGCATTTT
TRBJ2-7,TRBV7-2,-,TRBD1,CASSSTGTGAYEQYF,TGTGCCAGCAGCTCTACCGGGACAGGAGCCTACGAGCAGTACTTC
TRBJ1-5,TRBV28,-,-,CASRENNQPQHF,TGTGCCAGCAGGGAGAACAATCAGCCCCAGCATTTT
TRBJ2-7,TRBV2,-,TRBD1,CASNGQGTAYEQYF,TGTGCCAGCAACGGACAGGGCACGGCTTACGAGCAGTACTTC
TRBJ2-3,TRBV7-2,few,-,CASSLSIMARPTDTQYF,TGTGCCAGCAGCTTGTCAATAATGGCCCGCCCCACAGATACGCAGTATTTT
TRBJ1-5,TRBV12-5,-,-,CASGRDSNQPQHF,TGTGCTAGTGGTCGGGACTCCAATCAGCCCCAGCATTTT
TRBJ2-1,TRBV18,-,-,CASSPPTSPNEQFF,TGTGCCAGCTCACCACCGACTAGTCCCAATGAGCAGTTCTTC
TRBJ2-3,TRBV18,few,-,CASSPPRESPRSDTQYF,TGTGCCAGCTCACCACCAAGGGAGTCCCCCCGTTCGGATACGCAGTATTTT
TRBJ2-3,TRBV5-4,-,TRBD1,CASSLWTGKGTDTQYF,TGTGCCAGCAGCTTGTGGACAGGGAAGGGGACAGATACGCAGTATTTT
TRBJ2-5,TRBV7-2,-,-,CASSLSGTGGETQYF,TGTGCCAGCAGCTTAAGCGGTACGGGTGGTGAGACCCAGTACTTC
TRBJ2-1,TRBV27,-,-,CASSLSRSRGRATNNEQFF,TGTGCCAGCAGTTTATCCCGATCTCGGGGGAGAGCAACCAACAATGAGCAGTTCTTC
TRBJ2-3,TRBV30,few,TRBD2,CAWSVLRTRSGTSTDTQYF,TGTGCCTGGAGTGTACTTAGGACCCGTAGCGGGACATCAACAGATACGCAGTATTTT
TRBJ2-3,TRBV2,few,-,CASSRDLGSTDTQYF,TGTGCCAGCAGCCGGGACTTGGGTAGCACAGATACGCAGTATTTT
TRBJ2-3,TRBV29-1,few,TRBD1,CSGEPTGPTDTQYF,TGCAGCGGAGAACCGACAGGGCCAACAGATACGCAGTATTTT
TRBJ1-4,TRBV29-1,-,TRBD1,CSVQGTGGEKLFF,TGCAGCGTTCAAGGGACAGGGGGAGAAAAACTGTTTTTT
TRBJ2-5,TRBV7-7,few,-,CASSLTQSGTQYF,TGTGCTAGCAGCTTAACGCAATCGGGGACCCAGTACTTC
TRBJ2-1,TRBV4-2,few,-,CASSPQIQNEQFF,TGTGCCAGCAGCCCCCAGATCCAAAATGAGCAGTTCTTC